The present entry profiles one TCR beta chain with its context. Antigen specificity is unknown. This sample was taken from a study of cytomegalovirus exposure and HLA in healthy donors. Study results and caveats: Later analysis demonstrated an association between a missense DCLRE1C variant and TCR beta V- and J-gene trimming.

60 Vbeta and 13 Jbeta primers were used in PCR. Using immunoSEQ multiplex PCR, the repertoire was profiled, and TCRdb retains in-frame clones only, with some absent. The sample records 200,000 or so clones, 82% being singletons. The V end was cut by 5 bases, the J end by 7 bases, with 11 bases between. CDR1 SQVTM and CDR2 ANQGSEA come from the germline V gene. The CDR3 sequence is 12 residues long. The sequenced sample was PBMCs. The source of this sequence is a woman in her forties in good health and CMV-seronegative. This sequence joins TRBV29-1 and TRBJ1-4, with D possibly TRBD1 on 6 matching bases. This chain's CDR3 is CSVRGGGEKLFF. The CDR3 DNA reads TGCAGCGTTCGTGGGGGCGGTGAAAAACTGTTTTTT.